This T cell receptor beta chain was identified during a study of shared T cell receptors in the human thymus. Data came from immunoSEQ multiplex PCR; TCRdb stores just in-frame clones and leaves some out. The table records about 380,000 clones, roughly 94% of them present only once. CDR1 and CDR2 (germline): LNHNV, YYDKDF (reference sequence). Trimming took 8 bases from V and 4 from J, leaving 14 bases between them. The CDR3 is made up of 13 amino acids. Input material: thymocytes. The origin of this receptor is a human donor. The chain is built from TRBV15 and TRBJ1-2; a weak D match, TRBD1 (6 bases). CDR3 loop: CATQQGGSYGYTF. Written as DNA, the CDR3 is TGTGCCACCCAGCAAGGGGGTAGCTATGGCTACACCTTC.